Listed here are 2 T cell receptor beta chains from one sample, sequenced in a study of cytotoxic CD8 clonotypes in ibrutinib-treated CLL. TCRdb keeps only in-frame clones here, not all; method: immunoSEQ multiplex PCR. The sample lists about 43,000 clones, about 70% occurring once. The source material was PBMCs, sampled after 12 months of ibrutinib treatment. The receptors were gathered from a human donor with chronic lymphocytic leukemia.

V usage is TRBV7-8 and J usage is TRBJ2-5; D perhaps matches TRBD2 (5 bases). This CDR3 spans 14 amino acids. With 1 base removed from V and 2 bases from J, the gap between germline ends came to 8 bases. Germline values: CDR1 SGHVS, CDR2 FQNEAQ. CDR3: CASSLVGSQETQYF. DNA of the CDR3: TGTGCCAGCAGCTTAGTAGGGAGTCAAGAGACCCAGTACTTC.

Worth noting for this clone: The same CDR3 also results from other DNA sequences found in this sample. The CDR3 bases are TGTGCCAGCTCCCCAGGGCTGGGGGCAGAGACTGAAGCTTTCTTT. It encodes CASSPGLGAETEAFF. The J gene is TRBJ1-1, the V gene TRBV18; the D gene is possibly TRBD1 (6 bases). Deletions cut 6 bases from V and 5 bases from J, with 19 bases between. This CDR3 contains 15 residues. Germline V gives CDR1 KGHSH, CDR2 LQKENI.